In this sample, the clone carrying this T cell receptor beta chain turned up a few times. The sample is drawn from a study of blood T cell repertoires in COVID-19. Germline values: CDR1 SGHRS, CDR2 YFSETQ. The CDR3 is 14 amino acids. V lost 4 bases and J lost 8; bases outside the gene matches: 9. Repertoires were generated with immunoSEQ multiplex PCR, while TCRdb's copy carries only in-frame clones and drops some. Of approximately 100,000 clones listed, about 85% were seen once; the top ten hold 2.1%. The clonotype was recovered from a human donor in a cohort sampled during active COVID-19. The genes are TRBV5-1 and TRBJ1-2, with 9 positions matching TRBD1. The specimen sequenced was peripheral blood. This chain's CDR3 is CASSEGQGLVGYTF. The CDR3 DNA sequence: TGCGCCAGCAGCGAGGGACAGGGATTGGTCGGCTACACCTTC.